The 12 T cell receptor beta chains reported below all come from one sample, sequenced in a study of regulatory T cells in long-lasting Graves disease. CDR3-region Arm-PCR and iRepertoire HTBI primers produced the TCR beta libraries. Using its own MiXCR run on the multiplex PCR reads, TCRdb lists one record per CDR3 protein. Among more than 350,000 distinct CDR3 sequences, approximately 15% were seen once, and the ten largest hold over 15%. Time point specified: newly diagnosed GD, antithyroid drugs for less than 3 months. Isolated PBMC RNA provided the starting material for the TCR library. This same sample was also part of a study on T cells in Graves' hyperthyroidism and ophthalmopathy.

The input for sequencing was peripheral blood mononuclear cells (PBMCs), taken at new diagnosis, from a patient treated with antithyroid drugs. The receptors were gathered from a woman aged 25 to 39 with Graves disease.

This clonotype was observed a handful of times. The chain employs TRBV6-5 and TRBJ2-1, with 13 bases that match TRBD2. The CDR3 is made up of 17 amino acids. After removal of 0 bases from V and 7 bases from J, the junction contained 6 bases not matched to a gene. CDR1 and CDR2 (germline): MNHEY, SVGAGI. The CDR3 loop reads CASSYSRGLAGVNEQFF. CDR3 nucleotide sequence: TGTGCCAGCAGTTACTCGCGAGGACTAGCGGGAGTTAATGAGCAGTTCTTC.

This clonotype was counted many times. The CDR3 reads CATSDSPTSGGRLEQFF. DNA of the CDR3: TGTGCCACCAGTGACTCCCCCACTAGCGGGGGACGCCTTGAGCAGTTCTTC. The gene calls are TRBV24-1 and TRBJ2-1; 11 bases are shared with TRBD2. Germline assignment: CDR1 KGHDR and CDR2 SFDVKD. This CDR3 is 17 amino acids long. Germline trimming cut 4 bases from V and 9 bases from J; bases unmatched to any gene: 13.

The J gene is TRBJ2-7, the V gene TRBV29-1; unclear D gene. Germline V lookup: CDR1 SQVTM, CDR2 ANQGSEA. The CDR3 sequence is 11 residues long. V was shortened by 6 bases and J by 3 bases, with 9 bases between the two germline ends. The CDR3 sequence: CSVPTLYEQYF. The CDR3 coding sequence is TGCAGCGTGCCCACACTCTACGAGCAGTACTTC.

This clonotype was counted many times. V usage is TRBV12-3 or TRBV12-4 and J usage is TRBJ1-2; tentatively, D is TRBD1 (5 bases). V was pared by 3 bases and J by 4 bases, with 9 bases between. This CDR3 has 13 amino acids. DNA of the CDR3: TGTGCCAGCAGTTTTGGGGCTGGCTATGGCTACACCTTC. Translating gives CASSFGAGYGYTF.

This clonotype came up a few times. At one end the junction does not follow the germline gene, possibly because of a read error. The genes are TRBV12-3 or TRBV12-4 and TRBJ2-7, with TRBD1 as a possible D gene (5 bases). The CDR3 covers 13 residues. CDR3 DNA sequence: TGTGCCAGCAGTCCAAATCAGCCTTTGGGGCAGAACTTC. Protein product: CASSPNQPLGQNF.

This chain joins TRBV9 and TRBJ2-5; TRBD2 aligns across 9 bases. V dropped 0 bases and J dropped 7; count of bases not matched to a gene: 1. This CDR3 contains 13 residues. From germline, CDR1 is SGDLS and CDR2 YYNGEE. The CDR3 is CASSVGSGRTQYF. Here the CDR3 DNA reads TGTGCCAGCAGCGTAGGTAGCGGGAGGACCCAGTACTTC.

This clonotype showed up many times. The V call is TRBV12-3 or TRBV12-4, the J call TRBJ1-3; D is unresolved. V shed 4 bases and J shed 0 bases, with 10 bases lying between them. This CDR3 comprises 15 residues. CDR3 residues: CASSSHGSSGNTIYF. CDR3 bases: TGTGCCAGCAGTTCACACGGAAGCTCTGGAAACACCATATATTTT.

Many counts were recorded for this clonotype. The chain has TRBV20-1 and TRBJ2-1; unclear D gene. The germline gives CDR1 DFQATT, CDR2 SNEGSKA (reference sequence). The CDR3 is 12 amino acids. The ends were cut back, 4 bases at V and 6 bases at J, with 10 bases in the middle. Here the CDR3 DNA reads TGCAGTGCTAACCTAGGGCGCAATGAGCAGTTCTTC. As protein: CSANLGRNEQFF.

This clonotype was counted a few times. This rearrangement joins TRBV9 to TRBJ2-3, with D uncertain. Between the trimmed V and J ends, which lost 0 bases and 6 bases, there was a span of 5 bases. The V gene's germline CDR1 is SGDLS and CDR2 YYNGEE. The CDR3 is 12 amino acids. CDR3 DNA sequence: TGTGCCAGCAGCGTAGAGAGGGATACGCAGTATTTT. Its protein product is CASSVERDTQYF.

This clonotype was seen many times. The genes are TRBV12-3 or TRBV12-4 and TRBJ2-7; 7 positions agree with TRBD2. The CDR3 is made up of 19 amino acids. After removal of 2 bases from V and 3 bases from J, the junction contained 19 bases not matched to a gene. CDR3 loop: CASSLTGATSPLGIYEQYF. DNA for the CDR3: TGTGCCAGCAGTTTAACCGGGGCGACTAGCCCCTTGGGGATCTACGAGCAGTACTTC.

This clonotype was counted ten times or more. This sequence joins TRBV12-3 or TRBV12-4 and TRBJ2-1; TRBD1 or TRBD2 may be the D gene (6 bases each). CDR3 size: 14 residues. V was pared by 11 bases and J by 0 bases, with 14 bases between. CDR3 sequence (DNA): TGTGCCGGGGGGCCCAGCGTCTCCTACAATGAGCAGTTCTTC. Protein sequence: CAGGPSVSYNEQFF.

The V and J genes are TRBV12-3 or TRBV12-4 and TRBJ1-2; D is ambiguous. Trimming left V 0 bases short and J 7 bases short, with 9 bases between. The CDR3 spans 13 residues. CDR3 sequence (DNA): TGTGCCAGCAGTTTAGCGCTGGTGTCTGGCTACACCTTC. Protein: CASSLALVSGYTF.